These T cell receptor beta chains were read from a single sample in a study of blood T cell repertoires in COVID-19. Libraries were prepared by immunoSEQ multiplex PCR; TCRdb keeps only in-frame clonotypes and omits some of them. The repertoire holds around 200,000 clones, with over 80% as singletons. The sample consisted of peripheral blood. These receptors were collected from a woman aged 40 to 49 with COVID-19, enrolled during active disease. Both conserved end residues are part of each CDR3. Fields, in order: V gene, J gene, D gene, clone size, CDR3 protein, CDR3 DNA. D genes are given only for firm matches. Clone size appears in some rows only: once, few, many, or a class for an expanded clone.

>TRBV7-9|TRBJ1-4|TRBD1|NA
CASSPQGALLEKLFF
TGTGCCAGCAGCCCACAGGGGGCGCTTCTGGAAAAACTGTTTTTT
>TRBV29-1|TRBJ2-7|NA|NA
CSAIRDSYEQYF
TGCAGCGCGATTCGGGACTCCTACGAGCAGTACTTC
>TRBV11-2|TRBJ2-7|NA|NA
CASSLDREVGEQYF
TGTGCCAGCAGCTTAGACAGGGAAGTAGGCGAGCAGTACTTC
>TRBV10-2|TRBJ1-2|NA|NA
CASSEWGGHGYTF
TGCGCCAGCAGTGAATGGGGGGGACATGGCTACACCTTC
>TRBV9|TRBJ1-5|NA|NA
CASSEQGLMNSNQPQHF
TGTGCCAGCAGCGAACAGGGTCTGATGAATAGCAATCAGCCCCAGCATTTT
>TRBV6-5|TRBJ2-7|NA|once
CASRPAVQGTWEQYF
TGTGCCAGCCGACCCGCGGTTCAGGGAACTTGGGAGCAGTACTTC
>TRBV18|TRBJ2-6|NA|NA
CASSKGGRAASGANVLTF
TGTGCCAGCTCGAAGGGCGGCAGGGCCGCCTCTGGGGCCAACGTCCTGACTTTC
>TRBV12-3/TRBV12-4|TRBJ2-5|NA|once
CASSAELETQYF
TGTGCCAGCAGCGCGGAGTTGGAGACCCAGTACTTC
>TRBV19|TRBJ2-7|TRBD2|few
CATRRASGSHEQYF
TGTGCCACCCGGCGGGCTAGCGGGAGCCACGAGCAGTACTTC
>TRBV29-1|TRBJ1-2|TRBD1|NA
CSVPDRGLYGYTF
TGCAGCGTTCCGGACAGGGGGCTCTATGGCTACACCTTC
>TRBV7-2|TRBJ2-7|NA|once
CASSLAGGGYEQYF
TGTGCCAGCAGCTTAGCCGGTGGAGGCTACGAGCAGTACTTC
>TRBV16|TRBJ2-5|NA|NA
CASSQSSGRLETQYF
TGTGCCAGCAGCCAATCGTCAGGGAGGTTAGAGACCCAGTACTTC
>TRBV3-1/TRBV3-2|TRBJ2-1|NA|NA
CASSGGTLREQFF
TGTGCCAGCAGCGGAGGAACCCTACGGGAGCAGTTCTTC
>TRBV10-1|TRBJ2-1|NA|NA
CASSDAGTGYNEQFF
TGCGCCAGCAGTGATGCGGGCACCGGTTACAATGAGCAGTTCTTC
>TRBV18|TRBJ1-1|NA|NA
CASSLKTGAEAFF
TGTGCCAGCTCACTAAAGACAGGCGCTGAAGCTTTCTTT
>TRBV28|TRBJ1-4|NA|NA
CASSHAWRGRDEKLFF
TGTGCCAGCAGTCACGCCTGGCGGGGACGGGATGAAAAACTGTTTTTT
>TRBV3-1/TRBV3-2|TRBJ2-7|NA|NA
CASSQVLYEQYF
TGTGCCAGCAGCCAAGTCCTATACGAGCAGTACTTC
>TRBV9|TRBJ2-7|TRBD1|NA
CASSVGTELYEQYF
TGTGCCAGCAGCGTCGGGACAGAACTATACGAGCAGTACTTC
>TRBV5-1|TRBJ1-1|NA|NA
CASSPGLGIRNTEAFF
TGCGCCAGCAGCCCGGGGTTAGGGATACGGAACACTGAAGCTTTCTTT
>TRBV28|TRBJ2-4|TRBD1|NA
CASSNSPGQGFLIQYF
TGTGCCAGCAGTAATAGTCCGGGACAGGGGTTTCTCATTCAGTACTTC